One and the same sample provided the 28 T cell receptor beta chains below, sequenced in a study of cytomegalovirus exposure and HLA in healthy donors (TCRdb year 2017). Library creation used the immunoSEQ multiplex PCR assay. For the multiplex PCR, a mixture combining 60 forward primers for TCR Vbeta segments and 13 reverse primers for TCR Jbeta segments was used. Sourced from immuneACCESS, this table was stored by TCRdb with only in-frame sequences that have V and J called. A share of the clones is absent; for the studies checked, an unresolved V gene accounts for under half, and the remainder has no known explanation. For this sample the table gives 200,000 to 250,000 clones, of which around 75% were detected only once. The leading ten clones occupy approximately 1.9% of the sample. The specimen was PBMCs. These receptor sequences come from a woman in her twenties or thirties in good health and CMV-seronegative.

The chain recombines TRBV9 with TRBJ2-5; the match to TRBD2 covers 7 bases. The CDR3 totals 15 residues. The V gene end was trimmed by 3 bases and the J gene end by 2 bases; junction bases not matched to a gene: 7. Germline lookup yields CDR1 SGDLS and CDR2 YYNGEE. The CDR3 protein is CASSGGSGTQETQYF. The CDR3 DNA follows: TGTGCCAGCAGCGGGGGGAGCGGGACTCAAGAGACCCAGTACTTC. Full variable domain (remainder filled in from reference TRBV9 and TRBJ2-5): DSGVTQTPKHLITATGQRVTLRCSPRSGDLSVYWYQQSLDQGLQFLIQYYNGEERAKGNILERFSAQQFPDLHSELNLSSLELGDSALYFCASSGGSGTQETQYFGPGTRLLVL.

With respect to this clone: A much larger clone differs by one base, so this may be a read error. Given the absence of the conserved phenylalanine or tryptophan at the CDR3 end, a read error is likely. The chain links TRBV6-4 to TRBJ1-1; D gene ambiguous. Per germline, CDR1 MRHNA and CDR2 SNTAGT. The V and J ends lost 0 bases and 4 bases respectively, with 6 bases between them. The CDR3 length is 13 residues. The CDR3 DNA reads TGTGCCAGCAGTGACTCTTACAGCACTGAAGCTTTCTTG. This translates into CASSDSYSTEAFL.

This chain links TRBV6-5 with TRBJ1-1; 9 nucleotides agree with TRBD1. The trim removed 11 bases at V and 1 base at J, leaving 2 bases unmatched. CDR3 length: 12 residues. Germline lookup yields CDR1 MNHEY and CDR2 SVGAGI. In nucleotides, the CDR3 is TGTGCCGGACAGGGGCGGAACACTGAAGCTTTCTTT. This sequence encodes CAGQGRNTEAFF.

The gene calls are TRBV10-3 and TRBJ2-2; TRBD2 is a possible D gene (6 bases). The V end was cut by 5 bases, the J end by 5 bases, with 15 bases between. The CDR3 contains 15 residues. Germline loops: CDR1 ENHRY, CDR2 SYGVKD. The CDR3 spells CAISSSDPRTGELFF. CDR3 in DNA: TGTGCCATCAGTTCTAGCGATCCTAGGACCGGGGAGCTGTTTTTT.

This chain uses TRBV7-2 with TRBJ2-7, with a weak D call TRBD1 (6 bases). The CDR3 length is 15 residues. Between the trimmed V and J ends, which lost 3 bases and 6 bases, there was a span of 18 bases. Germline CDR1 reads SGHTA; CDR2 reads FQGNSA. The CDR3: CASSLELGTGTEQYF. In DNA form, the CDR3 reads TGTGCCAGCAGCTTGGAGTTGGGAACAGGGACCGAGCAGTACTTC.

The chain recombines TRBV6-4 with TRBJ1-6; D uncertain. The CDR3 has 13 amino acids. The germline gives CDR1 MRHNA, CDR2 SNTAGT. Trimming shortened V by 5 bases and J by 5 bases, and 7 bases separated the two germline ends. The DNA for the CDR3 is TGTGCCAGCAGTCAGACTGATAATTCACCCCTCCACTTT. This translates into CASSQTDNSPLHF.

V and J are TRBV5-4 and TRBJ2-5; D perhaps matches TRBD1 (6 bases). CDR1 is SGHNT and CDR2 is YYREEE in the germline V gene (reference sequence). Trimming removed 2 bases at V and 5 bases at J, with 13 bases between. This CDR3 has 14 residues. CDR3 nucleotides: TGTGCCAGCAGCTTTTACAGGGAATTTGAGACCCAGTACTTC. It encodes CASSFYREFETQYF.

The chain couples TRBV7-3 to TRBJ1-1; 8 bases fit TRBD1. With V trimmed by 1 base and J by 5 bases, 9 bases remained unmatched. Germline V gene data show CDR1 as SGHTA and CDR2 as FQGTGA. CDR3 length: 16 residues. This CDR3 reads CASSLIPDRVGTEAFF. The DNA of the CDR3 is TGTGCCAGCAGCTTAATCCCGGACAGGGTCGGGACTGAAGCTTTCTTT.

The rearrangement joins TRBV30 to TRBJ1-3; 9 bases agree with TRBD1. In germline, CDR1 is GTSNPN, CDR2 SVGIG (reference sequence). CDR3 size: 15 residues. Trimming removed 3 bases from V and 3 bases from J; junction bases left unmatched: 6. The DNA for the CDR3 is TGTGCCTGGAGCAGGACAGGGGATAGTGGAAACACCATATATTTT. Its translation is CAWSRTGDSGNTIYF. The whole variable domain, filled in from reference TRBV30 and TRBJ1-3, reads SQTIHQWPATLVQPVGSPLSLECTVEGTSNPNLYWYRQAAGRGLQLLFYSVGIGQISSEVPQNLSASRPQDRQFILSSKKLLLSDSGFYLCAWSRTGDSGNTIYFGEGSWLTVV.

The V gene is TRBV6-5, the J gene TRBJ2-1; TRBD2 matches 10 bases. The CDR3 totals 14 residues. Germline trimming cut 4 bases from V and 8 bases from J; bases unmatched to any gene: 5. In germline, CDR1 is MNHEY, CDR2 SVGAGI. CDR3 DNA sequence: TGTGCCAGCAGTTTAGCGGGGGGCCTTCATGAGCAGTTCTTC. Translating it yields CASSLAGGLHEQFF.

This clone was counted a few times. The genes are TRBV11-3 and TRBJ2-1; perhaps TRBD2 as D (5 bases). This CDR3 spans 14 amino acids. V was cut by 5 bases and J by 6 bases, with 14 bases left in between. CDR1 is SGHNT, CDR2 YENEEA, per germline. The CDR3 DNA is TGTGCCAGCAGCAAAGGACTGAATCTCAATGAGCAGTTCTTC. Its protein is CASSKGLNLNEQFF.

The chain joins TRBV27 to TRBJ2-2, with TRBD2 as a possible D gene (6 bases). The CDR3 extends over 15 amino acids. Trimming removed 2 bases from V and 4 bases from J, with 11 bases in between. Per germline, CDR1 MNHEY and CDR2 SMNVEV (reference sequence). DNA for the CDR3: TGTGCCAGCAGTTTAGCGGGGCCCCGCACCGGGGAGCTGTTTTTT. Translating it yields CASSLAGPRTGELFF.

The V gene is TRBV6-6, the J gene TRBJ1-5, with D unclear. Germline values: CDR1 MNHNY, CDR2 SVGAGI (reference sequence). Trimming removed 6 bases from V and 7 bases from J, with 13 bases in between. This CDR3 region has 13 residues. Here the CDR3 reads CASRKSAEQPQHF. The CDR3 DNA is TGTGCCAGCAGAAAGTCGGCGGAGCAGCCCCAGCATTTT.

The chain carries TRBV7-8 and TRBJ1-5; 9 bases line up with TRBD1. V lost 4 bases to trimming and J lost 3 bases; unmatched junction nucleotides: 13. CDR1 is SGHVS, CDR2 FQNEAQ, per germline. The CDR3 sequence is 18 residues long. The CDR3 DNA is TGTGCCAGCAGCTCCTCAGGTACCGGGACAGGGTACAATCAGCCCCAGCATTTT. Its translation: CASSSSGTGTGYNQPQHF.

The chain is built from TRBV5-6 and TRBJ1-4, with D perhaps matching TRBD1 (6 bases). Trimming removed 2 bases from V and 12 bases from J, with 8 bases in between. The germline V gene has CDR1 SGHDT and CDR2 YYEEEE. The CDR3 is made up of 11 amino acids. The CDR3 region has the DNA TGTGCCAGCAGCTTTTCAGGGGAACTGTTTTTT. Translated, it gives CASSFSGELFF. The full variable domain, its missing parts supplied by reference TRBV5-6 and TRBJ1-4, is DAGVTQSPTHLIKTRGQQVTLRCSPKSGHDTVSWYQQALGQGPQFIFQYYEEEERQRGNFPDRFSGHQFPNYSSELNVNALLLGDSALYLCASSFSGELFFGSGTQLSVL.

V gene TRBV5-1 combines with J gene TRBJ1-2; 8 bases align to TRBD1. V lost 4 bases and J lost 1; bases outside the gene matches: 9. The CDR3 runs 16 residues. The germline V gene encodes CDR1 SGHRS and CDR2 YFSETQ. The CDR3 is CASSPGGTGLNYGYTF. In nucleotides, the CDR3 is TGCGCCAGCAGCCCAGGTGGGACAGGCCTTAACTATGGCTACACCTTC.

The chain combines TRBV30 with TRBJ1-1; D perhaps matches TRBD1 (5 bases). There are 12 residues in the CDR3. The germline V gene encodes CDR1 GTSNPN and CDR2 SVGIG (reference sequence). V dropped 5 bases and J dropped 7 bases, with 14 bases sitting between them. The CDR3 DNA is TGTGCCTGGGACGACAGTACAAATGAAGCTTTCTTT. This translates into CAWDDSTNEAFF.

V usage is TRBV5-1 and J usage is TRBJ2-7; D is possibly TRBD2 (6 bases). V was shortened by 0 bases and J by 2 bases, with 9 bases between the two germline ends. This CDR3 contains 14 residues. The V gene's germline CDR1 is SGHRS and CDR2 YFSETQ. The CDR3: CASSLGEATYEQYF. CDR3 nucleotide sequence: TGCGCCAGCAGCTTGGGGGAGGCGACCTACGAGCAGTACTTC.

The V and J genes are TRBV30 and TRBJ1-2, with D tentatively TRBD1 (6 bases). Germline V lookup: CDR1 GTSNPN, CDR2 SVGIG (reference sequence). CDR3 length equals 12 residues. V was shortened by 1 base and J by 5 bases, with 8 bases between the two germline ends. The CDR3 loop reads CAWSAGQYGYTF. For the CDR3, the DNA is TGTGCCTGGAGTGCAGGACAGTATGGCTACACCTTC.

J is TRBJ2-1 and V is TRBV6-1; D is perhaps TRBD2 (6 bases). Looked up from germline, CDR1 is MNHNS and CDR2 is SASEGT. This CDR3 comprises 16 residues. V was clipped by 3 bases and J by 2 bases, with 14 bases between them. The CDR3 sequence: CASSDTWREAYNEQFF. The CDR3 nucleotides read TGTGCCAGCAGTGATACCTGGAGGGAAGCCTACAATGAGCAGTTCTTC.

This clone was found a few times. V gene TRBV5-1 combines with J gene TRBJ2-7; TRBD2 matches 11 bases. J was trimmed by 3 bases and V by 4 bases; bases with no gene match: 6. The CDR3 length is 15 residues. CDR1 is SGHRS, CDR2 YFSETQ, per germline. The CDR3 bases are TGCGCCAGCAGCGGTAGCGGGAGGGCCAACTACGAGCAGTACTTC. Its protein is CASSGSGRANYEQYF.

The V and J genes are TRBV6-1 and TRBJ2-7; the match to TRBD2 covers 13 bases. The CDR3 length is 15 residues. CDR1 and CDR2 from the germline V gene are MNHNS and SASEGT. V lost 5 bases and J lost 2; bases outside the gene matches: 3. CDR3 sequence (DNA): TGTGCCAGCAGTCGGACTAGCGGGGGAACCTACGAGCAGTACTTC. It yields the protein CASSRTSGGTYEQYF.

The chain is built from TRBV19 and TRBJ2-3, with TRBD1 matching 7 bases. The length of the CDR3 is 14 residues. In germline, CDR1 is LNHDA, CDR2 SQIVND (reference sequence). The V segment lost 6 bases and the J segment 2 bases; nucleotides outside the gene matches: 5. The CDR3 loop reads CASRWTGTTDTQYF. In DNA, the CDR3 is TGTGCCAGTAGATGGACAGGTACCACAGATACGCAGTATTTT.

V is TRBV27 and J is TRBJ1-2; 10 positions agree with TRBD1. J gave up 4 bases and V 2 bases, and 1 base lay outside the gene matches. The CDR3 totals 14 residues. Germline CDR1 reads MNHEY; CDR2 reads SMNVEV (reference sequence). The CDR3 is CASSLRQGAYGYTF. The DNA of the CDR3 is TGTGCCAGCAGTTTACGACAGGGGGCCTATGGCTACACCTTC.

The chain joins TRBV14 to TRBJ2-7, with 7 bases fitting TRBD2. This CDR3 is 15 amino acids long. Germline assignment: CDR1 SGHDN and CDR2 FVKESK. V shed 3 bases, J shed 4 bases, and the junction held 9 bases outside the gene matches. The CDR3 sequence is CASSHWEGAMYEQYF. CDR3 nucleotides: TGTGCCAGCAGCCATTGGGAGGGCGCCATGTACGAGCAGTACTTC.

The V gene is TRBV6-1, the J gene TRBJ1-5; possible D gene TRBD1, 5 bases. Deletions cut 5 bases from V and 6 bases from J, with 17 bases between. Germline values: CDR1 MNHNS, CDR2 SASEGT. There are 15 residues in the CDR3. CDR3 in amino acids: CASSISVGEAQPQHF. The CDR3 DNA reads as TGTGCCAGCAGTATTTCGGTAGGGGAGGCTCAGCCCCAGCATTTT.

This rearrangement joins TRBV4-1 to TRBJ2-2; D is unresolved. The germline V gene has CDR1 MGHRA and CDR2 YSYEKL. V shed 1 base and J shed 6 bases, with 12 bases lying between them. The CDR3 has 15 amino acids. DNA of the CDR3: TGCGCCAGCAGCCAAGGAACTGGAGACGCCGGGGAGCTGTTTTTT. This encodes CASSQGTGDAGELFF.

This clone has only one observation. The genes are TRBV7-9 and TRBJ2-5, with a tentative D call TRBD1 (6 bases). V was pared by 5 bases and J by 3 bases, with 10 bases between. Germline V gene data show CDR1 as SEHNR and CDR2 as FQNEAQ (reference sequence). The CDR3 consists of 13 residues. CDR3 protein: CASSPNREETQYF. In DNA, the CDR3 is TGTGCCAGCAGCCCGAACAGGGAAGAGACCCAGTACTTC.